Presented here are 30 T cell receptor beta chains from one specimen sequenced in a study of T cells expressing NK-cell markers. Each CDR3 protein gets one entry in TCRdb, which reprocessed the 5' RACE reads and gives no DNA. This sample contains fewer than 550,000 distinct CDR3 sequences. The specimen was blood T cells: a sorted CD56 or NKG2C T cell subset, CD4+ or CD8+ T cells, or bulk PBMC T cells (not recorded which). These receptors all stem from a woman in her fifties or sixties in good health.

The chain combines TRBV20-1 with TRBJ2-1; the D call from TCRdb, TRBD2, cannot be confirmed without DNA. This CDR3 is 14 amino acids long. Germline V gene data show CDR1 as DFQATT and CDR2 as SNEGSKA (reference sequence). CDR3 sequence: CSADQTSGKGEQFF.

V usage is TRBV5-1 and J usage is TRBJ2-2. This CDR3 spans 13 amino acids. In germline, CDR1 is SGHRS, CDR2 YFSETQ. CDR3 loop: CASSSHIPGELFF. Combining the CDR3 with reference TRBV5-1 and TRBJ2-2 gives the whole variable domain KAGVTQTPRYLIKTRGQQVTLSCSPISGHRSVSWYQQTPGQGLQFLFEYFSETQRNKGNFPGRFSGRQFSNSRSEMNVSTLELGDSALYLCASSSHIPGELFFGEGSRLTVL.

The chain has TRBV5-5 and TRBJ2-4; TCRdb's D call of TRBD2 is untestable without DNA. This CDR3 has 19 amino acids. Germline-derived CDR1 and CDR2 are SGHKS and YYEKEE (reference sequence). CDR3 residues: CASSLVPAGASGAKNIQYF.

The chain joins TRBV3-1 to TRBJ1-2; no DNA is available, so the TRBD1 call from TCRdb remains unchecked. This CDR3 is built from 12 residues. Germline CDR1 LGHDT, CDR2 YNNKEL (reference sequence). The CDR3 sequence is CASSQAGAWSTF.

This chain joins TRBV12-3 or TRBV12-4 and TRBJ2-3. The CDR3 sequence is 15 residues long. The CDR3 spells CASSFNIGRTDTQYF.

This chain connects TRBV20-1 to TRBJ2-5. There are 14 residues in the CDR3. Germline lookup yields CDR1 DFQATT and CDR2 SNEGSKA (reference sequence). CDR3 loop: CSARIASGKVAQYF.

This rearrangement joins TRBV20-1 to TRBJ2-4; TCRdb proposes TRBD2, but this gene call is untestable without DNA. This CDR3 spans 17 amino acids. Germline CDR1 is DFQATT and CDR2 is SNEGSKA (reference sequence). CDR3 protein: CSARGSPGRVAKNIQYF.

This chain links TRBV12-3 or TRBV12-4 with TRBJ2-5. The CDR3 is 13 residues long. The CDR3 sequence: CASSWTTKETQYF.

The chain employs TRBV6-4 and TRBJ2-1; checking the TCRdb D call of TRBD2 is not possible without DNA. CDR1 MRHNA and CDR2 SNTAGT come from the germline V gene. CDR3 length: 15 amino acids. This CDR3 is CASSPERFSLREQFF.

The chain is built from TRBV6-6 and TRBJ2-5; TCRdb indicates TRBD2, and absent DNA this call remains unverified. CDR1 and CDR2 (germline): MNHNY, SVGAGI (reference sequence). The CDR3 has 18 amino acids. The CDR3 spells CASKRSGAGGPYQETQYF.

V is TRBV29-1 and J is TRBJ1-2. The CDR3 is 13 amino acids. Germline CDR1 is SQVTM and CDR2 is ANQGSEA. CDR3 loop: CSVVLPGNYGYTF.

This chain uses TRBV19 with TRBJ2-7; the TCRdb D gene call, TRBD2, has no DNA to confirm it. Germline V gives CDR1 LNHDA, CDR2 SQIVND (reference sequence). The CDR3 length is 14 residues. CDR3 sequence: CASSPSWVNYEQYF.

Here the CDR3 reads CSARDRTSGLTDTQYF. The V gene is TRBV20-1, the J gene TRBJ2-3; as DNA is missing, the TRBD2 call by TCRdb cannot be tested. Germline loops: CDR1 DFQATT, CDR2 SNEGSKA (reference sequence). The CDR3 totals 16 residues.

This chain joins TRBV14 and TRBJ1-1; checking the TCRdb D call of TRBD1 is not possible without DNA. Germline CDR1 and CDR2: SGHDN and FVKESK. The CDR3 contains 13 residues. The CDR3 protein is CASSPTGTPEAFF.

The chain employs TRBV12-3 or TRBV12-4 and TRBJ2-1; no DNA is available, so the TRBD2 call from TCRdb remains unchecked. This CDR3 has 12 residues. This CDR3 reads CASSFPRAEQFF.

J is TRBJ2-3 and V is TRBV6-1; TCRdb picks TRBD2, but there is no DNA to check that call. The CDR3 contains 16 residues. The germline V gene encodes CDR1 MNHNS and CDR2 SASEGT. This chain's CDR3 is CASRLAGVWVGDTQYF.

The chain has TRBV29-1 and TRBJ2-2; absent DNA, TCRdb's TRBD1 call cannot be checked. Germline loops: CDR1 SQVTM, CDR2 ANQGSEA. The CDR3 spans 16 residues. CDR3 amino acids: CSVETPGEDGTGELFF.

CDR3 in amino acids: CASSPPGTQNTGELFF. The genes are TRBV18 and TRBJ2-2; TCRdb proposes TRBD1, but this gene call is untestable without DNA. This CDR3 has 16 amino acids. CDR1 is KGHSH and CDR2 is LQKENI in the germline V gene.

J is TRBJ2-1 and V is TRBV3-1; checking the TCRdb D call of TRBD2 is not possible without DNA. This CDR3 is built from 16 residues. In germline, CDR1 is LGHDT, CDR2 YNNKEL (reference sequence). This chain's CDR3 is CASSQEVSSGINEQFF.

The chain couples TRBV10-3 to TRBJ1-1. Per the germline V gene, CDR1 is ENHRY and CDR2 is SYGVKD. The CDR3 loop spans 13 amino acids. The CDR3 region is CAISESRSGGTFF.

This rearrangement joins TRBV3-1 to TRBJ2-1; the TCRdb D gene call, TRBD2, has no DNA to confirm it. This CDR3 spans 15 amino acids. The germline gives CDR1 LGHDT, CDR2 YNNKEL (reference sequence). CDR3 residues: CASSQAARDYNEQFF.

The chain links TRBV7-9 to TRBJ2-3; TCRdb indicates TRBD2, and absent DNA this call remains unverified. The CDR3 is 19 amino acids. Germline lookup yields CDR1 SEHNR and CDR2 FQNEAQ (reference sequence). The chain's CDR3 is CASSTGTTPFSASTDTQYF.

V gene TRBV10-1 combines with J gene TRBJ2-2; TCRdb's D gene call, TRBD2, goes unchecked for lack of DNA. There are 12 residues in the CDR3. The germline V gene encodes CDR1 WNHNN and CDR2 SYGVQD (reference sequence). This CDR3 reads CASRGLSGELFF.

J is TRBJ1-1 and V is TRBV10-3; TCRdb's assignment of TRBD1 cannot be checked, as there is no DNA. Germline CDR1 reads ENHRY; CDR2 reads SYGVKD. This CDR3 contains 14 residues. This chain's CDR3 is CAIGPGTMNTEAFF.

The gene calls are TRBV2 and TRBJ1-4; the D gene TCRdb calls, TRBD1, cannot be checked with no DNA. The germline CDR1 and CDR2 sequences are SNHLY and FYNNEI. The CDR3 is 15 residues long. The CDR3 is CASSELGTGNEKLFF.

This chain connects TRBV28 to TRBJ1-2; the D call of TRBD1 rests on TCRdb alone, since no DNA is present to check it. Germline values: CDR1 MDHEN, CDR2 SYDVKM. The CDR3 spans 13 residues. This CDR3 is CASSSGQGGGYTF.

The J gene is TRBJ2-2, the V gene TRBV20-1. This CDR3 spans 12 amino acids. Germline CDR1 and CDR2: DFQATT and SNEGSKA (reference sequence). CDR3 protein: CSAFGWTGELFF.

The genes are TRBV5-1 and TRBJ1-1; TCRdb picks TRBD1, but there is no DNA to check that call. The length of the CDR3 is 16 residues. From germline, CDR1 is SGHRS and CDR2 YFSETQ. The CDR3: CASSLAVWDRNTEAFF.

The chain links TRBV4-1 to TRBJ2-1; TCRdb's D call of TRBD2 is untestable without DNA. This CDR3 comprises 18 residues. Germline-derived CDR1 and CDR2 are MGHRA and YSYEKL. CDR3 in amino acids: CASSQIRLAGILGNEQFF.

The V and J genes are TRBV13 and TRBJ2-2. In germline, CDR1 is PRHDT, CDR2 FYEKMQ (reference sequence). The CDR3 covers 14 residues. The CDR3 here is CASSWLIASGELFF. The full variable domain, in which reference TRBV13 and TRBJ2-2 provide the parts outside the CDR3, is AAGVIQSPRHLIKEKRETATLKCYPIPRHDTVYWYQQGPGQDPQFLISFYEKMQSDKGSIPDRFSAQQFSDYHSELNMSSLELGDSALYFCASSWLIASGELFFGEGSRLTVL.